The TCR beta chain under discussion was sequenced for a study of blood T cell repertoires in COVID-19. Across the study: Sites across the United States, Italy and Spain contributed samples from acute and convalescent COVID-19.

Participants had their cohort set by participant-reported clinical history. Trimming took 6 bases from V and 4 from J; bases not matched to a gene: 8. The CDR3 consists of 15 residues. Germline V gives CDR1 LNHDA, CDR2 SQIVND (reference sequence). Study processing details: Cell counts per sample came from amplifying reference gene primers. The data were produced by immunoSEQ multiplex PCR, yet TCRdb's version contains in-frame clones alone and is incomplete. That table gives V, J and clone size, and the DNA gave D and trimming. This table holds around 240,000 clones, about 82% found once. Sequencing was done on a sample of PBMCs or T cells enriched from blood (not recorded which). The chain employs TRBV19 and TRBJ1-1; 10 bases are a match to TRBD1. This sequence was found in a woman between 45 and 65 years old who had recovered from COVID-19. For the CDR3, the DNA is TGTGCCAGTAGCGACGCCGGGACAGGGGCCACTGAAGCTTTCTTT. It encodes CASSDAGTGATEAFF. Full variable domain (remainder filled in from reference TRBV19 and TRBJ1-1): DGGITQSPKYLFRKEGQNVTLSCEQNLNHDAMYWYRQDPGQGLRLIYYSQIVNDFQKGDIAEGYSVSREKKESFPLTVTSAQKNPTAFYLCASSDAGTGATEAFFGQGTRLTVV.